This entry is about one TCR beta chain. This clonotype was detected only once. What antigen it recognizes has not been identified. Base quality data are lacking; no much larger clone is found one base away. These data originate in a study of blood T cells in healthy people across ages (dated by TCRdb to the mid-2010s). For context, the study as a whole: In model experiments, roughly one uniquely barcoded TCR beta cDNA molecule per two T cells was captured by template switching. Age-related changes in TCR beta repertoire diversity were measured in the study by deep sequencing normalized with unique cDNA molecular identifiers. Donors were grouped into four age groups: young (average approximately 15 years), middle-aged (roughly 37), aged (around 60) and long-lived (about 89). For two donors (one aged 18 to 29 and one aged 80 or older), the study analyzed two additional independent replicas of 1 million unique cDNA reads from the same blood draw.

Library method: 5' RACE. The instrument was an Illumina HiSeq 2500. A second about 7 to 12 cycle PCR used a sample-barcoded 5' primer and a J-beta primer mix. A template-switch 5' adaptor carrying 12 random nucleotides introduced a unique molecular identifier onto each TCR beta cDNA molecule. At least 2.5 million CDR3-containing paired-end reads were obtained from each sample. First-strand cDNA was synthesized from all RNA with the Mint cDNA synthesis kit, primed by a TRBC-specific oligonucleotide. Following uracil-DNA glycosylase treatment, all cDNA underwent a first 18-cycle PCR with the universal primers M1SS and BC2_uni_R. Concerning the study's data processing: Normalization of each sample was performed by random selection of 1 million high-quality reads, each carrying a distinct molecular identifier. Reads sharing molecular identifiers were discarded rather than binned into consensus sequences. MiTCR, run with a Q25 quality threshold and the strictest error-elimination algorithm, handled CDR3 identification, clonotype clustering and error correction. A nonparametric unseen species model with Euler transformation was used to estimate lower-bound total TCR beta diversity. TCRdb reanalyzed the raw reads on its own, using fastp at Q25 for trimming and MiXCR for clone calling, and kept in-frame beta chains. Here each entry gathers all rows of one CDR3 protein and keeps the most common genes and DNA. The V and J calls and clone size come from TCRdb's table, not from the authors' own analysis. The sample includes about 560,000 distinct CDR3 sequences, with 27% observed a single time. The ten largest clones add up to approximately 4% of the sample.

The approximately 39 donors, aged about 6 to 95 years, were systemically healthy Caucasian individuals from Russia. Around 10 milliliters of peripheral blood were collected from each donor into EDTA-treated Vacutainer tubes. Ficoll-Paque density-gradient centrifugation was used to isolate PBMCs, with at least 7 million obtained per sample. Total RNA, at least 6 micrograms per sample, was extracted from PBMCs with Trizol reagent. For every donor, an aliquot of PBMCs went through flow cytometry to measure the percentages of naive CD45RAhigh/CD27high T cells. Points the paper makes about the study in general: A strong correlation was found between observed TCR beta diversity and the percentage of naive T cells measured by flow cytometry. As age increased, observed TCR beta diversity per million T cells dropped in a roughly linear way, and a significant reduction was already evident by age about 40. Compared with the aged group, the long-lived group had more naive CD4+ T cells, fewer expanded clones and increased TCR diversity, suggesting age selection. Estimates of total diversity from one million sequenced T cells were regarded as lower bounds and underestimates. Since profiling was done on bulk unsorted PBMCs, naive and antigen-experienced compartments could not be conclusively compared. The CMV infection status of donors was not known, potentially confounding age-related changes in expanded clonotypes.

These data also formed part of another study, on T cells of mothers and their children. As described in the second report: The donors were nine systemically healthy Caucasian individuals, made up of three mothers and their six children. cDNA synthesis consumed the entire amount of extracted RNA, loaded at approximately 1.6 ug RNA in each 15 ul reaction. In the second PCR, sample barcodes and 2-4 random nucleotides were introduced via the M1S primer. Over 8.5 million TCR beta CDR3 reads came from each mother, compared with 3.3 million or so reads from each child. TCR recombination output is similarly shaped by thymic selection in related and unrelated pairs, with a minor effect exerted by inherited differences. Normalized repertoire overlap in related mother-child pairs was always slightly higher than in unrelated mother-child pairs, but the difference was never significant. Persistent microchimeric T cell clones were not detected, at a sensitivity of about 90 clones per million clonotypes. Deep NGS was used in the study to compare the TCR beta repertoires of mothers and children and to look for features that separate related mother-child pairs from unrelated individuals. On average, the children were approximately 11 +/- 4 years old, while the mothers were around 40 +/- 4 years old. After adapters were ligated using NEBNext reagents, the libraries underwent 100+100 nt paired-end sequencing on an Illumina HiSeq 2000. Mother and child libraries were prepared a month apart and sequenced in separate runs to prevent cross-contamination. Each donor had between roughly 500,000 and 2,100,000 distinct TCR beta clonotypes identified. Naive TCR beta clonotypes were estimated from low-frequency clonotypes matched to each donor's FACS-determined naive share, without sorting.

The TCR sequence derives from a boy aged 2 to 10 in good health. Sequenced sample: blood.

CDR3 region: CASSYSWGHEAQYF. The nucleotide sequence reads TGTGCCAGCAGTTACTCGTGGGGGCACGAGGCCCAGTACTTC. Rearrangement joined TRBV6-5 to TRBJ2-5, and perhaps TRBD1 as D gene, on 6 matching bases. From a lookup of the germline V gene, CDR1 and CDR2 are MNHEY and SVGAGI. The CDR3 covers 14 residues, taking in both the cysteine and the phenylalanine. Left in the record is the CDR3 DNA by itself, 42 bases read in frame from the first base. The germline ends are 14 bases apart after V is trimmed by 0 bases and J by 9 bases.